Below, 28 T cell receptor beta chains from the same sample are listed, as sequenced in a study of T cell responses to AZD1222 COVID-19 vaccine. This table comes from immunoSEQ multiplex PCR, and its TCRdb copy is limited to in-frame clones, with some not included. The sample has about 97,000 clones, around 89% seen once. The specimen was peripheral blood, collected on day 0 of AZD1222 vaccination. The receptor source for this set is an adult in good health.

This chain connects TRBV6-5 to TRBJ1-3; 12 bases agree with TRBD1. Germline-derived CDR1 and CDR2 are MNHEY and SVGAGI. The V gene end was trimmed by 6 bases and the J gene end by 5 bases; junction bases not matched to a gene: 5. The CDR3 is 15 residues long. The CDR3 nucleotides are TGTGCCAGCAGAGGAGGGACAGGGGGCAGAAACACCATATATTTT. It specifies CASRGGTGGRNTIYF.

This clone was seen only once. V and J are TRBV18 and TRBJ2-7; 7 bases match TRBD1. The CDR3 extends over 15 amino acids. Trimming at V came to 6 bases and at J to 4 bases, leaving 12 bases not matched to a gene. CDR1 KGHSH and CDR2 LQKENI come from the germline V gene. The CDR3 sequence: CASSLSTGSRYEQYF. The CDR3 bases are TGTGCCAGCTCCCTCTCGACAGGGAGTCGGTACGAGCAGTACTTC.

The chain has TRBV27 and TRBJ2-7, with no clear D. Germline CDR1 and CDR2: MNHEY and SMNVEV (reference sequence). Trimming stripped 3 bases from V and 4 bases from J, with 13 bases between. The CDR3 consists of 14 residues. CDR3 sequence reads: CASSFYTGSYEQYF. The CDR3 DNA follows: TGTGCCAGCAGTTTTTACACCGGATCTTACGAGCAGTACTTC.

In this sample, this clone turned up a few times. The chain links TRBV7-3 to TRBJ2-1; maybe TRBD2 (6 bases). Looked up from germline, CDR1 is SGHTA and CDR2 is FQGTGA. V shed 1 base and J shed 5 bases, with 9 bases lying between them. The length of the CDR3 is 14 residues. This CDR3 is CASSLRVADNEQFF. The CDR3 coding sequence is TGTGCCAGCAGCTTAAGGGTAGCGGACAATGAGCAGTTCTTC.

V usage is TRBV2 and J usage is TRBJ2-3; tentatively, D is TRBD2 (6 bases). Per germline, CDR1 SNHLY and CDR2 FYNNEI. V lost 2 bases, J lost 1 base, and 7 bases lay in between. The CDR3 runs to 14 residues. The CDR3 protein is CASSEPSGTDTQYF. The CDR3 DNA follows: TGTGCCAGCAGTGAACCTAGCGGCACAGATACGCAGTATTTT.

Written as DNA, the CDR3 is TGTGCCAGCAGCCGGGGACTAGCAACCGGGGAGCTGTTTTTT. As protein: CASSRGLATGELFF. The rearrangement links TRBV6-2 or TRBV6-3 to TRBJ2-2; 9 nucleotides line up with TRBD2. There are 14 residues in the CDR3. V dropped 6 bases and J dropped 5; count of bases not matched to a gene: 4. Germline CDR1 reads MNHEY; CDR2 reads SVGEGT.

This rearrangement joins TRBV5-1 to TRBJ2-3; no clear D. Trimming cost V 7 bases and J 2 bases, with 5 bases left between them. The CDR3 totals 11 residues. The V gene's germline CDR1 is SGHRS and CDR2 YFSETQ. The CDR3 coding sequence is TGCGCCAGCGGAAACACAGATACGCAGTATTTT. This sequence encodes CASGNTDTQYF.

This clone occurred a few times. V is TRBV18 and J is TRBJ2-1; 7 positions agree with TRBD1. V shed 8 bases and J 4 bases; nucleotides not matched to a gene: 8. This CDR3 has 14 residues. Per germline, CDR1 KGHSH and CDR2 LQKENI. DNA for the CDR3: TGTGCCAGCCGACCTTCGACAGGGTACAATGAGCAGTTCTTC. The encoded protein is CASRPSTGYNEQFF. Full variable domain (outside the CDR3, taken from reference TRBV18 and TRBJ2-1): NAGVMQNPRHLVRRRGQEARLRCSPMKGHSHVYWYRQLPEEGLKFMVYLQKENIIDESGMPKERFSAEFPKEGPSILRIQQVVRGDSAAYFCASRPSTGYNEQFFGPGTRLTVL.

This sequence joins TRBV7-9 and TRBJ1-2, with TRBD1 identical over 7 bases. Germline V gene data show CDR1 as SEHNR and CDR2 as FQNEAQ (reference sequence). J was trimmed by 6 bases and V by 5 bases; bases with no gene match: 12. This CDR3 region has 15 residues. In DNA, the CDR3 is TGTGCCAGCAGCCCCCCGGAGGGGGCGTTCAATGGCTACACCTTC. Its protein is CASSPPEGAFNGYTF.

The chain employs TRBV7-2 and TRBJ2-5; the D gene could be TRBD1 or TRBD2 (5 bases each). Deletions cut 5 bases from V and 9 bases from J, with 16 bases between. Germline V gene sequence: CDR1 SGHTA, CDR2 FQGNSA. The CDR3 is made up of 13 amino acids. The DNA for the CDR3 is TGTGCCAGCAGCCCCGGGACCACCGGGGCCCAGTACTTC. This codes for CASSPGTTGAQYF.

CDR3 sequence (DNA): TGTGCCAGCAGCTTAGATCCCGGGCCCCAGCATTTT. Amino acid sequence: CASSLDPGPQHF. The chain employs TRBV7-6 and TRBJ1-5; D ambiguous. The ends were cut back, 1 base at V and 9 bases at J, with 7 bases in the middle. CDR3 length: 12 residues. Germline lookup yields CDR1 SGHVS and CDR2 FNYEAQ.

The gene calls are TRBV27 and TRBJ1-1; no firm D call. V dropped 8 bases and J dropped 5 bases, with 15 bases sitting between them. The CDR3 is 13 residues long. In germline, CDR1 is MNHEY, CDR2 SMNVEV (reference sequence). The CDR3 loop reads CASSTAGETEAFF. The CDR3 nucleotides are TGTGCCAGCTCCACCGCGGGTGAAACTGAAGCTTTCTTT.

V usage is TRBV7-9 and J usage is TRBJ1-2; no firm D call. In germline, CDR1 is SEHNR, CDR2 FQNEAQ (reference sequence). The CDR3 length is 16 residues. The V end was cut by 6 bases, the J end by 3 bases, with 20 bases between. CDR3 sequence (DNA): TGTGCCAGCAGTCCTCTCGTTGGGCGGCCTGACTATGGCTACACCTTC. This gives the protein CASSPLVGRPDYGYTF.

The sample holds one count of this clone. The CDR3 protein is CASSQGFQDLGYTF. CDR3 DNA: TGCGCCAGCAGCCAAGGCTTCCAGGACTTGGGCTACACCTTC. This chain links TRBV4-3 with TRBJ1-2; D not certain. The CDR3 spans 14 residues. The V gene lost 1 base and the J gene lost 8 bases, with 14 bases spanning the gap. CDR1 LGHNA and CDR2 YSLEER come from the germline V gene.

The rearrangement links TRBV18 to TRBJ2-1; 7 bases map to TRBD2. Per germline, CDR1 KGHSH and CDR2 LQKENI. CDR3 length equals 14 residues. The V gene end was trimmed by 3 bases and the J gene end by 5 bases; junction bases not matched to a gene: 4. The CDR3 region is CASSPWAGDNEQFF. The CDR3 DNA is TGTGCCAGCTCACCGTGGGCGGGAGACAATGAGCAGTTCTTC.

V is TRBV16 and J is TRBJ2-3, with D possibly called TRBD1 or TRBD2 (5 bases each). CDR1 is KGHSY, CDR2 FQNENV, per germline. The length of the CDR3 is 14 residues. The V end was cut by 4 bases, the J end by 6 bases, with 14 bases between. The CDR3 DNA sequence: TGTGCCAGCAGCCGAGGGACCCCCCTGGATACGCAGTATTTT. It specifies CASSRGTPLDTQYF. The entire variable domain, with the rest obtained from reference TRBV16 and TRBJ2-3, is as follows: GEEVAQTPKHLVRGEGQKAKLYCAPIKGHSYVFWYQQVLKNEFKFLISFQNENVFDETGMPKERFSAKCLPNSPCSLEIQATKLEDSAVYFCASSRGTPLDTQYFGPGTRLTVL.

The V and J genes are TRBV6-2 or TRBV6-3 and TRBJ2-3; 11 positions agree with TRBD2. This CDR3 spans 20 amino acids. Per the germline V gene, CDR1 is MNHEY and CDR2 is SVGEGT. Germline trimming cut 4 bases from V and 0 bases from J; bases unmatched to any gene: 15. This chain's CDR3 is CASSSAYRGRLAGSTDTQYF. In DNA, the CDR3 is TGTGCCAGCAGTTCCGCCTATAGGGGGAGACTAGCGGGGAGCACAGATACGCAGTATTTT.

This sequence joins TRBV28 and TRBJ2-7, with a weak D call TRBD2 (5 bases). The V gene lost 3 bases and the J gene lost 7 bases, with 10 bases spanning the gap. The germline V gene has CDR1 MDHEN and CDR2 SYDVKM. The CDR3 sequence is 12 residues long. The CDR3: CASSFRGREQYF. CDR3 sequence (DNA): TGTGCCAGCAGTTTTCGGGGTCGGGAGCAGTACTTC.

The chain has TRBV5-6 and TRBJ1-3, with D possibly being TRBD1 (6 bases). CDR3 length equals 17 residues. The V end was cut by 4 bases, the J end by 0 bases, with 17 bases between. Germline values: CDR1 SGHDT, CDR2 YYEEEE. In DNA form, the CDR3 reads TGTGCCAGCAGCCCATCTGGGGGCCACGGCTCTGGAAACACCATATATTTT. Its translation is CASSPSGGHGSGNTIYF.

This chain links TRBV6-1 with TRBJ2-7; 7 bases fit TRBD1. After removal of 3 bases from V and 2 bases from J, the junction contained 4 bases not matched to a gene. From germline, CDR1 is MNHNS and CDR2 SASEGT. This CDR3 comprises 14 residues. The DNA for the CDR3 is TGTGCCAGCAGTGAGAGGGACAGAGCCTACGAGCAGTACTTC. It is translated as CASSERDRAYEQYF.

Concerning this clone itself: Other DNA sequences in the sample encode the same CDR3. The chain joins TRBV18 to TRBJ2-7; possible D gene TRBD1, 6 bases. The germline V gene has CDR1 KGHSH and CDR2 LQKENI. V was shortened by 5 bases and J by 3 bases, with 8 bases between the two germline ends. This CDR3 spans 12 amino acids. DNA for the CDR3: TGTGCCAGCTCAACGGACAGCTACGAGCAGTACTTC. It specifies CASSTDSYEQYF.

This chain uses TRBV19 with TRBJ2-4, with 11 bases identical to TRBD2. Germline values: CDR1 LNHDA, CDR2 SQIVND (reference sequence). V lost 2 bases and J lost 7; bases outside the gene matches: 1. The CDR3 is 14 residues long. CDR3 amino acids: CASSITSGGNIQYF. The CDR3 region has the DNA TGTGCCAGTAGTATAACTAGCGGGGGTAACATTCAGTACTTC.

V usage is TRBV12-3 or TRBV12-4 and J usage is TRBJ1-2, with 7 nucleotides matching TRBD1. The ends lost 4 bases at V and 10 bases at J; junction bases unmatched: 6. The CDR3 length is 12 residues. The CDR3 reads CASSSNRGFYTF. CDR3 DNA: TGTGCCAGCAGTTCAAACAGGGGCTTCTACACCTTC.

The table lists this clone with a count of one. The CDR3 DNA is TGTGCCAGCAGTCCTCGAGCGTCCACAGATACGCAGTATTTT. Amino acid sequence: CASSPRASTDTQYF. The chain has TRBV7-2 and TRBJ2-3; D call uncertain. Per the germline V gene, CDR1 is SGHTA and CDR2 is FQGNSA. The ends were cut back, 6 bases at V and 2 bases at J, with 12 bases in the middle. This CDR3 region has 14 residues. Drawing the rest from reference TRBV7-2 and TRBJ2-3, the complete variable domain is GAGVSQSPSNKVTEKGKDVELRCDPISGHTALYWYRQSLGQGLEFLIYFQGNSAPDKSGLPSDRFSAERTGGSVSTLTIQRTQQEDSAVYLCASSPRASTDTQYFGPGTRLTVL.

CDR3 sequence: CASSLEASWWYF. The DNA of the CDR3 is TGTGCCAGCAGCTTAGAGGCTAGCTGGTGGTATTTT. The chain combines TRBV7-9 with TRBJ2-3; weak D call: TRBD2 (5 bases). From germline, CDR1 is SEHNR and CDR2 FQNEAQ (reference sequence). There are 12 residues in the CDR3. The V and J ends lost 1 base and 14 bases respectively, with 13 bases between them.

This chain uses TRBV19 with TRBJ1-4; 8 nucleotides align to TRBD1. The CDR3 is 15 amino acids. The V gene end was trimmed by 8 bases and the J gene end by 7 bases; junction bases not matched to a gene: 12. Per germline, CDR1 LNHDA and CDR2 SQIVND (reference sequence). CDR3 DNA: TGTGCCAGTCGACGGACAGGGCCGGCTCCTGAAAAACTGTTTTTT. Translation: CASRRTGPAPEKLFF.

J is TRBJ2-3 and V is TRBV19, with D perhaps matching TRBD1 (7 bases). V lost 5 bases and J 0 bases, leaving 15 bases between the germline ends. Germline V gene sequence: CDR1 LNHDA, CDR2 SQIVND (reference sequence). CDR3 length: 16 amino acids. This CDR3 is CASSSRGVTSTDTQYF. The DNA for the CDR3 is TGTGCCAGTAGTTCCAGGGGGGTCACTAGCACAGATACGCAGTATTTT.

This chain uses TRBV5-4 with TRBJ1-1, with D perhaps TRBD1 (5 bases). V was clipped by 3 bases and J by 4 bases, with 10 bases between them. The V gene's germline CDR1 is SGHNT and CDR2 YYREEE (reference sequence). This CDR3 is 13 amino acids long. Here the CDR3 DNA reads TGTGCCAGCAGCTCCCCCGGGGGCACTGAAGCTTTCTTT. It specifies CASSSPGGTEAFF.